These 16 T cell receptor beta chains were sequenced from one sample in a study of T cells after yellow fever vaccination. One entry per CDR3 protein, called by TCRdb with MiXCR from the 5' RACE reads. The repertoire holds 20,000 to 25,000 distinct CDR3 sequences, with approximately 5.2% as singletons. The input for sequencing was PBMCs, either bulk or a sorted T-cell subset (CD4+, CD8+, memory, or dextramer-sorted; not recorded which), taken about 49 days after the first yellow fever vaccination. These receptors were collected from a young man who received the YFV17D yellow fever vaccine.

This clonotype was found many times. The V call is TRBV2, the J call TRBJ1-2; the match to TRBD1 covers 7 bases. Germline assignment: CDR1 SNHLY and CDR2 FYNNEI. The CDR3 consists of 12 residues. V trimming: 7 bases; J trimming: 7 bases; junction bases outside the gene matches: 6. CDR3 in DNA: TGTGCCAGCACCACCAACAGGGGTGGCTACACCTTC. Amino acid sequence: CASTTNRGGYTF.

This clonotype occurred many times. The chain is built from TRBV6-2 or TRBV6-3 and TRBJ2-3, with 7 bases matching TRBD2. In germline, CDR1 is MNHEY, CDR2 SVGEGT. The length of the CDR3 is 15 residues. V lost 7 bases, J lost 3 bases, and 10 bases stayed unmatched. CDR3 sequence reads: CASTRQWGGTDTQYF. Here the CDR3 DNA reads TGTGCCAGCACCCGGCAATGGGGGGGGACAGATACGCAGTATTTT.

At least ten counts were recorded for this clonotype. The V gene is TRBV3-1, the J gene TRBJ2-7, with D perhaps matching TRBD1 (5 bases). The CDR3 runs to 12 residues. Trimming left V 4 bases short and J 2 bases short, with 6 bases between. Germline V gene data show CDR1 as LGHDT and CDR2 as YNNKEL (reference sequence). The CDR3 DNA sequence: TGTGCCAGCAGCCGGACAACCTACGAGCAGTACTTC. Translation: CASSRTTYEQYF.

This clonotype was seen repeatedly, ten times or more. The chain links TRBV5-1 to TRBJ1-6; D call uncertain. With 0 bases removed from V and 0 bases from J, the gap between germline ends came to 7 bases. Germline assignment: CDR1 SGHRS and CDR2 YFSETQ. This CDR3 contains 16 residues. The CDR3 region has the DNA TGCGCCAGCAGCTTGGACGGACGCTCCTATAATTCACCCCTCCACTTT. It translates to CASSLDGRSYNSPLHF.

This clonotype came up many times. V and J are TRBV7-8 and TRBJ1-5, with D unclear. The length of the CDR3 is 16 residues. Trimming took 5 bases from V and 3 from J, leaving 17 bases between them. CDR1 SGHVS and CDR2 FQNEAQ come from the germline V gene. Here the CDR3 DNA reads TGTGCCAGCAGCCATATTAACTATAGCCCCAATCAGCCCCAGCATTTT. It is translated as CASSHINYSPNQPQHF.

This clonotype was seen only a few times. This sequence joins TRBV13 and TRBJ1-2; 8 bases fit TRBD1. V dropped 5 bases and J dropped 3; count of bases not matched to a gene: 5. The CDR3 loop spans 14 amino acids. Germline lookup yields CDR1 PRHDT and CDR2 FYEKMQ (reference sequence). The CDR3, as DNA: TGTGCCAGCAGCCCCGACAGGGGAGACTATGGCTACACCTTC. Residues: CASSPDRGDYGYTF.

In this sample, this clonotype turned up a few times. This chain joins TRBV6-2 or TRBV6-3 and TRBJ1-4; D possibly corresponds to TRBD1 (5 bases). The V end was cut by 7 bases, the J end by 5 bases, with 14 bases between. This CDR3 contains 14 residues. Germline loops: CDR1 MNHEY, CDR2 SVGEGT. The CDR3 protein is CASTPGRENEKLFF. The CDR3 nucleotides are TGTGCCAGCACCCCGGGACGTGAGAATGAAAAACTGTTTTTT.

The sample holds many counts of this clonotype. The rearrangement uses TRBV5-1 and TRBJ2-1, with a weak D call TRBD2 (6 bases). The ends were cut back, 5 bases at V and 8 bases at J, with 20 bases in the middle. This CDR3 has 15 amino acids. Germline CDR1 is SGHRS and CDR2 is YFSETQ. The CDR3 protein is CASSRTHLGGDEQFF. CDR3 sequence (DNA): TGCGCCAGCAGTCGAACCCACCTGGGAGGCGATGAGCAGTTCTTC.

This clonotype was counted a single time. V and J are TRBV4-3 and TRBJ2-1, with D uncertain. The CDR3 is made up of 15 amino acids. Germline V gene sequence: CDR1 LGHNA, CDR2 YSLEER. V lost 0 bases to trimming and J lost 1 base, with 7 bases between them. CDR3 coding DNA: TGCGCCAGCAGCCAAGAACAGAAGTCCTACAATGAGCAGTTCTTC. It specifies CASSQEQKSYNEQFF.

This clonotype was counted at least ten times. V and J are TRBV4-1 and TRBJ1-1; D gene uncertain. The V gene lost 11 bases and the J gene lost 0 bases, with 19 bases spanning the gap. Germline-derived CDR1 and CDR2 are MGHRA and YSYEKL. The CDR3 has 15 amino acids. CDR3 in amino acids: CAVRPADYMNTEAFF. CDR3 sequence (DNA): TGCGCCGTCCGCCCGGCAGACTATATGAACACTGAAGCTTTCTTT.

This clonotype was observed at least ten times. This chain joins TRBV20-1 and TRBJ2-5; TRBD2 might be the D (6 bases). Deletions cut 0 bases from V and 7 bases from J, with 9 bases between. Germline CDR1 is DFQATT and CDR2 is SNEGSKA (reference sequence). This CDR3 comprises 12 residues. CDR3 sequence reads: CSAREGGGTQYF. The CDR3 DNA reads TGCAGTGCTAGAGAGGGAGGAGGGACCCAGTACTTC.

In its sample, this clonotype was seen many times. This chain links TRBV20-1 with TRBJ1-2; D might be TRBD1 (6 bases). The CDR3 totals 14 residues. V was cut by 5 bases and J by 4 bases, with 17 bases left in between. Germline assignment: CDR1 DFQATT and CDR2 SNEGSKA (reference sequence). The CDR3 region is CSAGDTTGSYGYTF. Written as DNA, the CDR3 is TGCAGTGCTGGGGATACCACAGGGTCCTATGGCTACACCTTC.

This clonotype was seen repeatedly, ten times or more. V usage is TRBV10-3 and J usage is TRBJ2-1; 7 nucleotides match TRBD2. This CDR3 region has 15 residues. Trimming at V came to 0 bases and at J to 7 bases, leaving 6 bases not matched to a gene. Germline V lookup: CDR1 ENHRY, CDR2 SYGVKD. The CDR3 DNA sequence: TGTGCCATCAGTGAGTCATCAGCGGGGAGGAATGAGCAGTTCTTC. Residues: CAISESSAGRNEQFF.

This clonotype was found many times. This chain connects TRBV23-1 to TRBJ2-5; D ambiguous. TRBV23-1 is an ORF, with its function uncertain. The CDR3 has 13 amino acids. V lost 4 bases and J lost 2, with 8 bases in between. CDR3 residues: CASSPKPQETQYF. Here the CDR3 DNA reads TGCGCCAGCAGTCCCAAACCACAAGAGACCCAGTACTTC.

This clonotype was seen repeatedly, ten times or more. The chain couples TRBV25-1 to TRBJ2-1, with 7 bases matching TRBD1. Per the germline V gene, CDR1 is MGHDK and CDR2 is SYGVNS. Unmatched junction bases numbered 12, after V lost 4 bases and J lost 0 bases. CDR3 length: 18 residues. CDR3 nucleotides: TGTGCCAGCAGTGCCCAGGGGGTACAGGGAAGCTCCTACAATGAGCAGTTCTTC. Encoded protein: CASSAQGVQGSSYNEQFF.

This clonotype has a count of ten or more. The CDR3 spells CSARGVGGEGLDTQYF. The CDR3 region has the DNA TGCAGTGCTAGAGGGGTCGGGGGAGAAGGTTTAGATACGCAGTATTTT. The chain has TRBV20-1 and TRBJ2-3, with a possible D match to TRBD2 (6 bases). The CDR3 is 16 amino acids. CDR1 DFQATT and CDR2 SNEGSKA come from the germline V gene (reference sequence). V was shortened by 1 base and J by 5 bases, with 19 bases between the two germline ends.